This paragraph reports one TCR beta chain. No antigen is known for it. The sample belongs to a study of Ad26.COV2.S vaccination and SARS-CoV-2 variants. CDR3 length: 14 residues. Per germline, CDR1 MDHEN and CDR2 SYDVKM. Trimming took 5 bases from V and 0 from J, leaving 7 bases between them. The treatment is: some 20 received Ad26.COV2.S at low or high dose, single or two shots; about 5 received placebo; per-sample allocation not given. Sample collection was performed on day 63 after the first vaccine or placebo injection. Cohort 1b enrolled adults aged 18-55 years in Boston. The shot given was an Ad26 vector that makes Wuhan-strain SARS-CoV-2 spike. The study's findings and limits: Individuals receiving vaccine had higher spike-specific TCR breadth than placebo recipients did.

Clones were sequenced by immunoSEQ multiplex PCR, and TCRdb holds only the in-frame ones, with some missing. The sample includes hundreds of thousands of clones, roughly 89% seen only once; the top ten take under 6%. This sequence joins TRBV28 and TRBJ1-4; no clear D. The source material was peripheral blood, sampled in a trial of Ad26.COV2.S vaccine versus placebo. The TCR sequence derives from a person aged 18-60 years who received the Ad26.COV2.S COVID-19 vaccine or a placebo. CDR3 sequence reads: CASSLSATNEKLFF. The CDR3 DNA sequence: TGTGCCAGCAGTCTGAGTGCAACTAATGAAAAACTGTTTTTT. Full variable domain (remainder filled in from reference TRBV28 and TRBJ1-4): DVKVTQSSRYLVKRTGEKVFLECVQDMDHENMFWYRQDPGLGLRLIYFSYDVKMKEKGDIPEGYSVSREKKERFSLILESASTNQTSMYLCASSLSATNEKLFFGSGTQLSVL.